The clone carrying this T cell receptor beta chain came up many times. Germline lookup yields CDR1 MNHEY and CDR2 SMNVEV (reference sequence). This CDR3 is 13 amino acids long. V was pared by 5 bases and J by 0 bases, with 4 bases between. This sample's time point: patch test 2, 6 weeks after DPC sensitization. The treatment was: therapeutic diphenylcyclopropenone sensitization with weekly scalp DPC. This sample stems from a study of human T cells and chemical hapten exposure. A single record per CDR3 protein comes from TCRdb applying MiXCR to the RACE reads. The repertoire holds about 350,000 distinct CDR3 sequences, over 6% seen once, with more than 5.5% in the top ten.

This receptor was identified in a young woman with alopecia areata. Some clones in this sample may be carry-over from other donors' samples. The chain combines TRBV27 with TRBJ1-4; D not certain. Material: whole blood, obtained in connection with sensitization to the hapten diphenylcyclopropenone (DPC). DNA of the CDR3: TGTGCCAGCAGTGCCACAACTAATGAAAAACTGTTTTTT. Protein sequence: CASSATTNEKLFF. The full variable domain, with the rest looked up from reference TRBV27 and TRBJ1-4, is EAQVTQNPRYLITVTGKKLTVTCSQNMNHEYMSWYRQDPGLGLRQIYYSMNVEVTDKGDVPEGYKVSRKEKRNFPLILESPSPNQTSLYFCASSATTNEKLFFGSGTQLSVL.